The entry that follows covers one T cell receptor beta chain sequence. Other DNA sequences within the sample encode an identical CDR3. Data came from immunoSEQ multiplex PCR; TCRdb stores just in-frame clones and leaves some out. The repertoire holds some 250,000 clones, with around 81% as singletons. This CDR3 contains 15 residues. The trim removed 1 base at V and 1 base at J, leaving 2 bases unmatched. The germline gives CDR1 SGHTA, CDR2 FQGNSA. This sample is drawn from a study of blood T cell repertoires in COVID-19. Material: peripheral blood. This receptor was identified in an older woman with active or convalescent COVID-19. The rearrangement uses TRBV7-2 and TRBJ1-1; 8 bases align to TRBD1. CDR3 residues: CASSLVGQGNTEAFF. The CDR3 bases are TGTGCCAGCAGCTTAGTTGGACAGGGGAACACTGAAGCTTTCTTT.